These 3 T cell receptor beta chains came from one sample sequenced in a study of cytomegalovirus exposure and HLA in healthy donors. Primers for the PCR totalled 60 Vbeta and 13 Jbeta. Repertoires were generated with immunoSEQ multiplex PCR, while TCRdb's copy carries only in-frame clones and drops some. The sample lists 150,000 to 200,000 clones, about 80% occurring once. Specimen: PBMCs. Receptors originate from a girl aged 10-17 years in good health and CMV-seropositive.

V gene TRBV27 combines with J gene TRBJ1-4; 8 bases agree with TRBD1. The CDR3 is 14 residues long. Germline CDR1 MNHEY, CDR2 SMNVEV (reference sequence). V shed 6 bases and J 2 bases; nucleotides not matched to a gene: 2. In DNA form, the CDR3 reads TGTGCCAGCAGGAGGACAGGGACTAATGAAAAACTGTTTTTT. This gives the protein CASRRTGTNEKLFF.

This clone showed up just a few times. The gene calls are TRBV18 and TRBJ1-5, with 9 bases that match TRBD1. Germline trimming cut 5 bases from V and 1 base from J; bases unmatched to any gene: 3. Germline CDR1 KGHSH, CDR2 LQKENI. The CDR3 contains 15 residues. The CDR3 sequence is CASSGDRASNQPQHF. CDR3 in DNA: TGTGCCAGCTCAGGGGACAGGGCGAGCAATCAGCCCCAGCATTTT.

The sample holds one count of this clone. The chain combines TRBV7-3 with TRBJ1-2; D remains unclear. Germline CDR1 is SGHTA and CDR2 is FQGTGA. Trimming took 5 bases from V and 5 from J, leaving 9 bases between them. The CDR3 runs to 12 residues. Here the CDR3 reads CASSPSEYGYTF. The CDR3, as DNA: TGTGCCAGCAGCCCATCAGAATATGGCTACACCTTC.